Detailed here is one T cell receptor beta chain. Per the authors' pipeline: Estimation of nucleated cell counts was performed using reference gene primer amplification. The table came from immunoSEQ multiplex PCR; TCRdb's copy has only in-frame clones and leaves some out. V and J calls and clone size are those listed in that table; D and trimming were worked out from the DNA. The sample lists approximately 230,000 clones; approximately 90% were seen once. The V gene's germline CDR1 is MDHEN and CDR2 SYDVKM. The CDR3 runs 12 residues. V gave up 3 bases and J gave up 3 bases, with 5 bases separating them. The sample originates from a study of blood T cell repertoires in COVID-19.

The specimen sequenced was PBMCs or T cells enriched from blood (not recorded which). V usage is TRBV28 and J usage is TRBJ1-1; the D is unclear. The sequence was collected from a woman aged 30 to 39 who had recovered from COVID-19. CDR3 in DNA: TGTGCCAGCAGTTTGCGGCACACTGAAGCTTTCTTT. Amino acids: CASSLRHTEAFF.